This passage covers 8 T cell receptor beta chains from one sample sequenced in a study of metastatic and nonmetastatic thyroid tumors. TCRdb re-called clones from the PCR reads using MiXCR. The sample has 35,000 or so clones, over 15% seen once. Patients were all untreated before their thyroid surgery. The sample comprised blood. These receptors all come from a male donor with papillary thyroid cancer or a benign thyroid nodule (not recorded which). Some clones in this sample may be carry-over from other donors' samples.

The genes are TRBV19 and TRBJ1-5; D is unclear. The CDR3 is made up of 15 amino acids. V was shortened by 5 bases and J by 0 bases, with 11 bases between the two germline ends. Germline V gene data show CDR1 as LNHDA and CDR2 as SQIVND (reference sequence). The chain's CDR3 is CASSWSDFSNQPQHF. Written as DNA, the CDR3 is TGTGCCAGTAGTTGGTCAGACTTTAGCAATCAGCCCCAGCATTTT.

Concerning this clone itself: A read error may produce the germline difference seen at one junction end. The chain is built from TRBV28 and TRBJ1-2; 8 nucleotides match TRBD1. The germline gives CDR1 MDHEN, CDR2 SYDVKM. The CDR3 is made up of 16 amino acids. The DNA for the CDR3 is TGCGCCAGCAGTCCGCAGTTGACAGGGGAAGGGGATGGCTACACCTTC. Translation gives CASSPQLTGEGDGYTF.

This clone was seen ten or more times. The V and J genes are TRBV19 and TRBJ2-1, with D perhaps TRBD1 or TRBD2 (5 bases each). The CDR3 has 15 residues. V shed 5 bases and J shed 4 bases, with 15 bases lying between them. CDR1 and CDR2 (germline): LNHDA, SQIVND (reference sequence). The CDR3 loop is CASSDAGTRYNEQFF. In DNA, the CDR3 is TGTGCCAGTAGTGACGCCGGGACCCGATACAATGAGCAGTTCTTC. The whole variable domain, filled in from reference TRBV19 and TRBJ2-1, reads DGGITQSPKYLFRKEGQNVTLSCEQNLNHDAMYWYRQDPGQGLRLIYYSQIVNDFQKGDIAEGYSVSREKKESFPLTVTSAQKNPTAFYLCASSDAGTRYNEQFFGPGTRLTVL.

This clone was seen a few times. CDR3 in amino acids: CASSEGGAALYEQYF. DNA for the CDR3: TGTGCCAGCAGTGAAGGAGGGGCGGCCCTCTACGAGCAGTACTTC. V and J are TRBV6-1 and TRBJ2-7, with D possibly called TRBD1 or TRBD2 (5 bases each). V lost 1 base, J lost 3 bases, and 13 bases lay in between. The germline V gene encodes CDR1 MNHNS and CDR2 SASEGT. The CDR3 spans 15 residues.

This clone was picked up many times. The CDR3 bases are TGTGCCAGCAGCCGGACTAGCGGGGTCGTCAATGAGCAGTTCTTC. Translation: CASSRTSGVVNEQFF. V usage is TRBV28 and J usage is TRBJ2-1; the match to TRBD2 covers 12 bases. Trimming cost V 6 bases and J 6 bases; bases outside gene matches: 6. The CDR3 runs 15 residues. The germline V gene has CDR1 MDHEN and CDR2 SYDVKM.

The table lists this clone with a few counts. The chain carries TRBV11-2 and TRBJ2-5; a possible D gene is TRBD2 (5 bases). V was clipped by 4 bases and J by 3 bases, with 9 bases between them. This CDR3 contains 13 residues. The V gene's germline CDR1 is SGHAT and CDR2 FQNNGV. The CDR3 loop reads CASSSGSKETQYF. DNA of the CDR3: TGTGCCAGCAGCTCGGGATCTAAAGAGACCCAGTACTTC.

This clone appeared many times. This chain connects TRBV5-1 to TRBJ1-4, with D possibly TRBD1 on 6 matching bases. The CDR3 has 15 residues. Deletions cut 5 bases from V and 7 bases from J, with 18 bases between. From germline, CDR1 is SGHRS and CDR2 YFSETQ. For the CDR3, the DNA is TGCGCCAGCAGGCCGGGGGGGGGACATGCTGAAAAACTGTTTTTT. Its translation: CASRPGGGHAEKLFF.

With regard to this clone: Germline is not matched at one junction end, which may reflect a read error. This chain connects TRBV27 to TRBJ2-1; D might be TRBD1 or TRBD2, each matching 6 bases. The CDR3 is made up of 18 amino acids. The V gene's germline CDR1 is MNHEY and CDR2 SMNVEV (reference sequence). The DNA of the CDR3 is TGTGCCAGCAGTCAGGTCCTATCGGGGGCCCTCTCCTACAATCAGCAGTTCTTC. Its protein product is CASSQVLSGALSYNQQFF.